The clone carrying this T cell receptor (beta chain) came up once. The antigen is undetermined. The sample belongs to a study of cytomegalovirus exposure and HLA in healthy donors. Study observations and caveats: Further analysis, carried out later, found HLA-associated TCR beta chains more clonally expanded than equally common other chains. One later analysis reportedly identified an Asian-associated ancestry cluster that showed fewer N-insertions than the roughly 600-donor mean. Being productive about 90% or about 30% of the time was typical of most TCR beta V segments in an earlier analysis.

Researchers ran the PCR with 60 Vbeta and 13 Jbeta primers. Authors' processing steps: A follow-up analysis tallied about 88 million unique TCR beta chains, 9 million to 11 million shared. TCRdb's table, derived via immunoSEQ multiplex PCR, lists solely in-frame clones and lacks some. V and J calls plus clone size are reproduced from that table; the DNA served to infer D and trimming. The sample shows some 200,000 clones, 83% of them seen only once. The CDR3 has 13 amino acids. The origin of this receptor is a girl aged 5 to 17 in good health and CMV-seronegative. This sequence joins TRBV12-2 and TRBJ1-1. TRBV12-2 is a pseudogene locus. Sample: PBMCs. CDR3 residues: CASRARRYTEAFF. The CDR3 coding sequence is TGTGCAAGTCGCGCCAGGAGGTACACTGAAGCTTTCTTT.